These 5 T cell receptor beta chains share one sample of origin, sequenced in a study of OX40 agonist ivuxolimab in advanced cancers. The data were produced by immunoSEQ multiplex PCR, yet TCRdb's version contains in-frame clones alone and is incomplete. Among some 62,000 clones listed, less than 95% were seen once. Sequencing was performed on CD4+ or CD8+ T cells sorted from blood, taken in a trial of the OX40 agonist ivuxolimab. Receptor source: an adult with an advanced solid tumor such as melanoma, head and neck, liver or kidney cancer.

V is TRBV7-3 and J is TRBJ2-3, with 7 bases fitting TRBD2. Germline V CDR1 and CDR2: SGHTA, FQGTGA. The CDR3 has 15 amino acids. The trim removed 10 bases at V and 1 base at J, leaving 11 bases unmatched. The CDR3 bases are TGTGCCACTGCCTGGGCTAGCGGCCGCACAGATACGCAGTATTTT. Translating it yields CATAWASGRTDTQYF.

CDR3 protein: CASSLVTWLAVNEQFF. DNA of the CDR3: TGTGCCAGCAGTTTAGTTACGTGGCTAGCGGTCAATGAGCAGTTCTTC. The V call is TRBV28, the J call TRBJ2-1; 7 bases map to TRBD2. V shed 2 bases and J 6 bases; nucleotides not matched to a gene: 10. Germline CDR1 reads MDHEN; CDR2 reads SYDVKM. CDR3 length: 16 amino acids.

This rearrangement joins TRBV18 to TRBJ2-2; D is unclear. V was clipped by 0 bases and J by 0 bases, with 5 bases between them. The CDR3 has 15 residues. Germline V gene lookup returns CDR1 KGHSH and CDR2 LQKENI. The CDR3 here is CASSPPPANTGELFF. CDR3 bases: TGTGCCAGCTCACCACCACCCGCGAACACCGGGGAGCTGTTTTTT.

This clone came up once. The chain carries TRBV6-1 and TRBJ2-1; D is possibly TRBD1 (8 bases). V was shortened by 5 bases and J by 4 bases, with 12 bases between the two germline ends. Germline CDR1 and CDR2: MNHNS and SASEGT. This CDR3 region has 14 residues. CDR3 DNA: TGTGCCAGCAGTAACAGGGGGGGTTACAATGAGCAGTTCTTC. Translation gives CASSNRGGYNEQFF.

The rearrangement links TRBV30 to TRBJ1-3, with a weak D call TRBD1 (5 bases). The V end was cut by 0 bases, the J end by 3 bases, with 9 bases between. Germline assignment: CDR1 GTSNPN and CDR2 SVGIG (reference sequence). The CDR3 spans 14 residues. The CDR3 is CAWSVRGSGNTIYF. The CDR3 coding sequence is TGTGCCTGGAGTGTACGGGGCAGTGGAAACACCATATATTTT.